A single sample is the source of the 17 T cell receptor beta chains below, sequenced in a study of blood T cell repertoires in COVID-19. The table came from immunoSEQ multiplex PCR; TCRdb's copy has only in-frame clones and leaves some out. Counted here are fewer than 30,000 clones, over 70% occurring once; the ten biggest clones make up around 15%. Sequenced: peripheral blood. These receptors originate from an older man with active COVID-19.

This chain links TRBV29-1 with TRBJ1-1, with 8 bases that match TRBD1. The V gene's germline CDR1 is SQVTM and CDR2 ANQGSEA. Trimming at V came to 7 bases and at J to 4 bases, leaving 8 bases not matched to a gene. This CDR3 has 13 residues. CDR3 in DNA: TGCAGCGCAGGACAGGGTATGGGCACTGAAGCTTTCTTT. It specifies CSAGQGMGTEAFF.

The chain recombines TRBV7-9 with TRBJ2-1; D remains ambiguous. Germline V gene sequence: CDR1 SEHNR, CDR2 FQNEAQ (reference sequence). The CDR3 consists of 17 residues. V lost 0 bases and J lost 5, with 17 bases in between. CDR3 in amino acids: CASSLATLILGDNEQFF. Here the CDR3 DNA reads TGTGCCAGCAGCTTAGCGACCTTAATCCTTGGAGACAATGAGCAGTTCTTC.

The chain joins TRBV5-8 to TRBJ2-5; D possibly corresponds to TRBD1 (5 bases). CDR3 length: 14 residues. Deletions cut 0 bases from V and 4 bases from J, with 10 bases between. CDR1 SGHTS and CDR2 YDEGEE come from the germline V gene. The CDR3 here is CASSLATVIETQYF. CDR3 DNA sequence: TGTGCCAGCAGCTTGGCGACAGTGATAGAGACCCAGTACTTC.

The V call is TRBV3-1 (or the pseudogene TRBV3-2), the J call TRBJ2-2, with 7 bases fitting TRBD1. V shed 3 bases, J shed 6 bases, and the junction held 10 bases outside the gene matches. The CDR3 sequence is 16 residues long. In germline, CDR1 is LGHDT, CDR2 YNNKEL (reference sequence). CDR3 DNA: TGTGCCAGCAGCCAGGCAAAGGGGGCGGCGGCCGGGGAGCTGTTTTTT. It codes for CASSQAKGAAAGELFF.

The chain recombines TRBV19 with TRBJ2-3; D might be TRBD1 (5 bases). CDR3 length: 15 amino acids. Germline CDR1 and CDR2: LNHDA and SQIVND (reference sequence). V shed 1 base and J shed 4 bases, with 12 bases lying between them. DNA of the CDR3: TGTGCCAGTAGTATAGGCCAGGGTAGGTCAGATACGCAGTATTTT. Translated, it gives CASSIGQGRSDTQYF.

The chain is built from TRBV12-5 and TRBJ2-7; 10 bases are shared with TRBD1. The J segment lost 6 bases and the V segment lost 1 base, leaving 3 bases of the junction unmatched. The CDR3 runs to 14 residues. CDR1 and CDR2 (germline): LGHNT, FRNRAP. CDR3 loop: CASGLGQGAFEQYF. The DNA of the CDR3 is TGTGCTAGTGGTTTGGGACAGGGGGCGTTCGAGCAGTACTTC.

The V call is TRBV14, the J call TRBJ2-1; D might be TRBD2 (5 bases). This CDR3 spans 17 amino acids. V gave up 4 bases and J gave up 4 bases, with 20 bases separating them. Germline CDR1 is SGHDN and CDR2 is FVKESK. The CDR3 is CASSPTPLLGWYNEQFF. The DNA of the CDR3 is TGTGCCAGCAGCCCAACCCCCTTACTAGGGTGGTACAATGAGCAGTTCTTC.

The chain combines TRBV2 with TRBJ2-1, with D tentatively TRBD1 (6 bases). Germline lookup yields CDR1 SNHLY and CDR2 FYNNEI. Trimming shortened V by 2 bases and J by 1 base, and 9 bases separated the two germline ends. The CDR3 has 15 amino acids. The CDR3 coding sequence is TGTGCCAGCAGTGAACAGGGACAATCCTACAATGAGCAGTTCTTC. This sequence encodes CASSEQGQSYNEQFF. Variable domain in full (rest from reference TRBV2 and TRBJ2-1): EPEVTQTPSHQVTQMGQEVILRCVPISNHLYFYWYRQILGQKVEFLVSFYNNEISEKSEIFDDQFSVERPDGSNFTLKIRSTKLEDSAMYFCASSEQGQSYNEQFFGPGTRLTVL.

V gene TRBV30 combines with J gene TRBJ1-5; TRBD1 aligns across 10 bases. Germline values: CDR1 GTSNPN, CDR2 SVGIG (reference sequence). With 3 bases clipped from V and 3 bases from J, the junction kept 5 bases outside the gene matches. The CDR3 loop spans 15 amino acids. The CDR3, as DNA: TGTGCCTGGAGCCTTGACAGGGGGCCCAATCAGCCCCAGCATTTT. Protein sequence: CAWSLDRGPNQPQHF.

This clone was recorded a few times. This chain links TRBV28 with TRBJ2-3; perhaps TRBD1 as D (6 bases). V lost 1 base and J lost 5, with 16 bases in between. In germline, CDR1 is MDHEN, CDR2 SYDVKM. This CDR3 comprises 16 residues. The CDR3, as DNA: TGTGCCAGCAGTTTATTGACAGGTGTTGTGGGAGATACGCAGTATTTT. Residues: CASSLLTGVVGDTQYF.

The chain joins TRBV21-1 to TRBJ2-7; the D segment call TRBD1 is taken from the table without a DNA check. TRBV21-1 is labeled a pseudogene. The CDR3 is 14 amino acids. CDR3 amino acids: CASSKGTGGYEQYF. For the CDR3, the DNA is TGTGCCAGCAGCAAAGGTACAGGGGGCTACGAGCAGTACTTC.

The chain links TRBV7-8 to TRBJ1-2; D ambiguous. CDR1 and CDR2 (germline): SGHVS, FQNEAQ. The CDR3 has 13 amino acids. With 6 bases removed from V and 9 bases from J, the gap between germline ends came to 17 bases. In nucleotides, the CDR3 is TGTGCCAGCAGTTCCAACACGCGGGATAGCTACACCTTC. Translation gives CASSSNTRDSYTF.

This clone was seen a single time. The chain combines TRBV29-1 with TRBJ1-2; 8 nucleotides align to TRBD1. The CDR3 consists of 11 residues. Germline V lookup: CDR1 SQVTM, CDR2 ANQGSEA. The V gene end was trimmed by 6 bases and the J gene end by 8 bases; junction bases not matched to a gene: 5. The CDR3: CSVGDRKGYTF. The CDR3 DNA sequence: TGCAGCGTCGGGGACAGGAAAGGCTACACCTTC. Looking up the rest from reference TRBV29-1 and TRBJ1-2 gives the full variable domain: SAVISQKPSRDICQRGTSLTIQCQVDSQVTMMFWYRQQPGQSLTLIATANQGSEATYESGFVIDKFPISRPNLTFSTLTVSNMSPEDSSIYLCSVGDRKGYTFGSGTRLTVV.

CDR3 DNA: TGTGCCAGCTCAGGGGGCGGGGGTAATGAAAAACTGTTTTTT. Its translation: CASSGGGGNEKLFF. The gene calls are TRBV2 and TRBJ1-4; 8 bases align to TRBD1. CDR3 length: 14 residues. Germline V lookup: CDR1 SNHLY, CDR2 FYNNEI. The V segment lost 8 bases and the J segment 4 bases; nucleotides outside the gene matches: 6.

The V and J genes are TRBV7-3 and TRBJ2-5, with a possible D match to TRBD1 (6 bases). Per the germline V gene, CDR1 is SGHTA and CDR2 is FQGTGA. The CDR3 sequence is 14 residues long. V lost 0 bases, J lost 2 bases, and 7 bases lay in between. In nucleotides, the CDR3 is TGTGCCAGCAGCTTAACAGGGGGACAAGAGACCCAGTACTTC. As protein: CASSLTGGQETQYF.

The chain links TRBV6-1 to TRBJ2-1; 10 nucleotides align to TRBD2. CDR1 and CDR2 from the germline V gene are MNHNS and SASEGT. The CDR3 contains 16 residues. V dropped 4 bases and J dropped 12; count of bases not matched to a gene: 15. The CDR3 sequence: CASSVSGGSGLEGQFF. The CDR3 coding sequence is TGTGCCAGCAGTGTTAGCGGGGGGTCGGGCCTTGAGGGGCAGTTCTTC.

This chain links TRBV7-2 with TRBJ2-7; 10 nucleotides line up with TRBD1. CDR1 is SGHTA and CDR2 is FQGNSA in the germline V gene. After removal of 4 bases from V and 1 base from J, the junction contained 7 bases not matched to a gene. The CDR3 has 16 residues. CDR3 amino acids: CASSSKGQGISYEQYF. CDR3 nucleotide sequence: TGTGCCAGCAGCTCCAAGGGACAGGGGATATCCTACGAGCAGTACTTC. Drawing the rest from reference TRBV7-2 and TRBJ2-7, the complete variable domain is GAGVSQSPSNKVTEKGKDVELRCDPISGHTALYWYRQSLGQGLEFLIYFQGNSAPDKSGLPSDRFSAERTGGSVSTLTIQRTQQEDSAVYLCASSSKGQGISYEQYFGPGTRLTVT.